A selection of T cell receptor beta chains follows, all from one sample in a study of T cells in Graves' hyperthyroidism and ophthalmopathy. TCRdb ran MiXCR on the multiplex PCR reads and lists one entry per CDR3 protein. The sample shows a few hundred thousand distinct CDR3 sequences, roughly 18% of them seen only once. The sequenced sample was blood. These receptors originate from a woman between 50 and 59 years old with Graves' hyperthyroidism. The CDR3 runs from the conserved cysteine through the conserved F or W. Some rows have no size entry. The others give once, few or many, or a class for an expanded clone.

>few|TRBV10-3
CAISEPLGTGGRDTQYF
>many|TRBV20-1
CSAKGQRETQYF
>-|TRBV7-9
CASSQTGSYNEQFF
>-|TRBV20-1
CSARPSGRALSNEQFF
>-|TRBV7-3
CASSPSGTNSNQPQHF
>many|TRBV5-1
CASSTGDYYTEAFF
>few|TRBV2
CASSAGSDTQYF
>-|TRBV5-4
CASSIPDRGNTEAFF
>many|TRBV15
CATSRGEWTEAFF
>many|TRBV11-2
CASSFGNNEQFF
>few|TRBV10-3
CAISEGGRGAYEQYF
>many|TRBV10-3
CAISESLGPSSANTDTQYF
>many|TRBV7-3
CASSPGSQSTDTQYF
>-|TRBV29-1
CSARDTEVVYEQFF
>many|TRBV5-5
CASSSLLADSHTDTQYF
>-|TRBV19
CASSTGPNNEQFF
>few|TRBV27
CASSTTGSSGYTF
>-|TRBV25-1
CASTSQGLAGGPVSGYEQFF
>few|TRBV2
CASKLAGGFAGELFF
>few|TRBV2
CASTTGLFNAGELFF
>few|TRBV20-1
CSAVAGGAGYTF
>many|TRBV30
CAWSGVFRSPLHF
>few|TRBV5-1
CASSLVGGGGNEQFF
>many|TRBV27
CASRLGSGQNTGELFF
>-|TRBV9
CASSGTSGVSYNEQFF
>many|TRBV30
CAWSAVDNEQFF
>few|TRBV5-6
CASSLLWTADTEAFF
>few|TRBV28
CASSKRGLTDTQYF
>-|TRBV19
CASSIDGQPQHF
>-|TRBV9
CASSVVGDSSGNTIYF
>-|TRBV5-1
CASSFSDKNIQYF
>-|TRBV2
CATLRQGGNYGYTF
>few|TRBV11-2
CASSGLRWDRQRGNTIYF